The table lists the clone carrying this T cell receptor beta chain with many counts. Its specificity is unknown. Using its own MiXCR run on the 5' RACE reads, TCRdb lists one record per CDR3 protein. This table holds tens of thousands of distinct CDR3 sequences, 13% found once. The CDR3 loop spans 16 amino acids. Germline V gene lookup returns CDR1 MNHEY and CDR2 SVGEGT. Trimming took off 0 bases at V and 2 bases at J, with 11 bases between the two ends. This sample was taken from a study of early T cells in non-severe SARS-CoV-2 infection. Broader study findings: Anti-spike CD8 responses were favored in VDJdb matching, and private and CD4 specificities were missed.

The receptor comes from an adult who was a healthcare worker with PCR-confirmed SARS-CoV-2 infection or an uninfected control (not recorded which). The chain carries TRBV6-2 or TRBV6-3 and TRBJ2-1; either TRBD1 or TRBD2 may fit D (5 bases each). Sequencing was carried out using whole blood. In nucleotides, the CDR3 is TGTGCCAGCAGTTACTCATTTCGGGGCACCTACAATGAGCAGTTCTTC. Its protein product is CASSYSFRGTYNEQFF.